Following are 4 T cell receptor beta chains from one sample sequenced in a study of shared clonotypes between healthy human individuals. The naive CD8 subset, CD45RO-negative cells positively selected for CCR7, excluded terminally differentiated effector memory CD45RA+ cells. Here immunoSEQ multiplex PCR was the method, and the copy in TCRdb shows in-frame clones only, minus some. Altogether about 700,000 clones are present, about 92% being singletons, with the ten largest covering approximately 22%. Input material: naive CD8+ T cells sorted from blood. These receptor sequences come from a man younger than 45 in good health.

This chain connects TRBV5-1 to TRBJ2-1, with D perhaps assigned TRBD1 or TRBD2 (5 bases each). Germline values: CDR1 SGHRS, CDR2 YFSETQ. The CDR3 runs 16 residues. Trimming shortened V by 0 bases and J by 4 bases, and 14 bases separated the two germline ends. In nucleotides, the CDR3 is TGCGCCAGCAGCTTGGGGGTAGGGGAGTTATACAATGAGCAGTTCTTC. This sequence encodes CASSLGVGELYNEQFF.

This clone was detected only once. The chain is built from TRBV18 and TRBJ2-1; D gene unclear. This CDR3 spans 16 amino acids. V was trimmed by 1 base and J by 0 bases, leaving 10 bases between them. Germline assignment: CDR1 KGHSH and CDR2 LQKENI. CDR3 loop: CASSPQSKSSYNEQFF. The CDR3 DNA reads as TGTGCCAGCTCACCACAGAGCAAGAGCTCCTACAATGAGCAGTTCTTC.

The chain employs TRBV15 and TRBJ2-7; 10 bases are shared with TRBD1. J was trimmed by 4 bases and V by 0 bases; bases with no gene match: 6. This CDR3 comprises 16 residues. Germline V gives CDR1 LNHNV, CDR2 YYDKDF (reference sequence). CDR3 DNA: TGTGCCACCAGCAGAGACCGGGACAGGGGACGATACGAGCAGTACTTC. As protein: CATSRDRDRGRYEQYF.

The V gene is TRBV6-5, the J gene TRBJ1-1; D gene uncertain. Germline V gene data show CDR1 as MNHEY and CDR2 as SVGAGI. Trimming pared 6 bases from V and 8 bases from J, leaving 13 bases between. The CDR3 sequence is 12 residues long. CDR3: CASSSVTAEAFF. CDR3 DNA sequence: TGTGCCAGCAGCTCTGTGACGGCAGAAGCTTTCTTT.